The 19 T cell receptor beta chains below all came from one sample that was sequenced in a study of T cell responses to AZD1222 COVID-19 vaccine. Method: immunoSEQ multiplex PCR; TCRdb's copy keeps in-frame clones and lacks some. The sample holds 110,000 to 150,000 clones, about 93% seen once. The starting material was peripheral blood, obtained on day 0 of AZD1222 vaccination. The receptor set was obtained from an adult in good health.

The genes are TRBV7-9 and TRBJ1-1, with a tentative D call TRBD1 (6 bases). The ends were cut back, 5 bases at V and 6 bases at J, with 19 bases in the middle. The germline V gene encodes CDR1 SEHNR and CDR2 FQNEAQ (reference sequence). CDR3 length: 15 residues. CDR3 DNA sequence: TGTGCCAGCAGCCTCCGAGGGGGGGGCAACGCTGAAGCTTTCTTT. It codes for CASSLRGGGNAEAFF.

The rearrangement uses TRBV9 and TRBJ2-5; TRBD2 aligns across 12 bases. The V gene's germline CDR1 is SGDLS and CDR2 YYNGEE. The CDR3 runs 16 residues. J lost 4 bases, V lost 3 bases, and 7 bases had no gene match. This CDR3 is CASSALAGGLGETQYF. The CDR3 DNA reads TGTGCCAGCAGCGCGCTAGCGGGGGGGCTGGGAGAGACCCAGTACTTC.

V and J are TRBV29-1 and TRBJ2-3; no clear D gene. The V end lost 4 bases, the J end lost 2 bases, and 13 bases lay between the germline ends. Germline V lookup: CDR1 SQVTM, CDR2 ANQGSEA. This CDR3 is 14 amino acids long. The CDR3 sequence: CSVASAVYTDTQYF. The CDR3 bases are TGCAGCGTTGCTTCTGCGGTTTACACAGATACGCAGTATTTT.

The chain links TRBV11-3 to TRBJ2-3, with 7 bases matching TRBD2. Germline assignment: CDR1 SGHNT and CDR2 YENEEA. V lost 4 bases to trimming and J lost 1 base; unmatched junction nucleotides: 5. CDR3 length equals 15 residues. CDR3 residues: CASSWGRGGTDTQYF. The CDR3 region has the DNA TGTGCCAGCAGCTGGGGTCGGGGGGGCACAGATACGCAGTATTTT.

The chain carries TRBV7-2 and TRBJ2-1; TRBD2 matches 9 bases. This CDR3 is built from 15 residues. V shed 3 bases and J 6 bases; nucleotides not matched to a gene: 6. CDR1 is SGHTA, CDR2 FQGNSA, per germline. CDR3 amino acids: CASSLGGGAFNEQFF. In DNA, the CDR3 is TGTGCCAGCAGCTTGGGCGGGGGGGCGTTCAATGAGCAGTTCTTC.

The rearrangement joins TRBV6-5 to TRBJ1-1; perhaps TRBD1 as D (5 bases). Germline values: CDR1 MNHEY, CDR2 SVGAGI. This CDR3 region has 12 residues. V was trimmed by 4 bases and J by 8 bases, leaving 11 bases between them. CDR3 sequence: CASSSYEGEAFF. The CDR3 region has the DNA TGTGCCAGCAGTTCGTATGAGGGGGAAGCTTTCTTT.

J is TRBJ1-3 and V is TRBV21-1. TRBV21-1 is assigned pseudogene status. CDR3 length: 14 amino acids. The CDR3 coding sequence is TGTGCCAGCAGTCTCGGAGGCTCTGGAAACACCATATATTTT. Encoded protein: CASSLGGSGNTIYF.

Remarks on this clone: Other DNA sequences in the sample encode the same CDR3. The rearrangement links TRBV30 to TRBJ1-2; no firm D call. This CDR3 is 8 amino acids long. Germline loops: CDR1 GTSNPN, CDR2 SVGIG (reference sequence). Trimming took off 7 bases at V and 6 bases at J, with 3 bases between the two ends. The CDR3 spells CASDGYTF. CDR3 DNA: TGTGCCTCGGATGGCTACACCTTC.

Only one count was recorded for this clone. J is TRBJ1-4 and V is TRBV28, with D tentatively TRBD1 (6 bases). The germline gives CDR1 MDHEN, CDR2 SYDVKM. CDR3 size: 16 residues. The germline V and J ends were trimmed by 5 bases and 6 bases, with 19 bases remaining between them. The chain's CDR3 is CASSRQPGQGHEKLFF. CDR3 DNA: TGTGCCAGCAGTCGACAACCGGGACAAGGCCATGAAAAACTGTTTTTT. Full variable domain (missing parts from reference TRBV28 and TRBJ1-4): DVKVTQSSRYLVKRTGEKVFLECVQDMDHENMFWYRQDPGLGLRLIYFSYDVKMKEKGDIPEGYSVSREKKERFSLILESASTNQTSMYLCASSRQPGQGHEKLFFGSGTQLSVL.

This clone occurred once. The chain carries TRBV6-2 or TRBV6-3 and TRBJ2-7; D gene uncertain. In germline, CDR1 is MNHEY, CDR2 SVGEGT. V lost 4 bases and J lost 2, with 6 bases in between. The CDR3 sequence is 12 residues long. The CDR3 bases are TGTGCCAGCAGTTCGTCCACCTACGAGCAGTACTTC. This codes for CASSSSTYEQYF.

This sequence joins TRBV2 and TRBJ1-1, with 9 bases fitting TRBD1. V trimming: 5 bases; J trimming: 4 bases; junction bases outside the gene matches: 2. The CDR3 has 13 amino acids. Per germline, CDR1 SNHLY and CDR2 FYNNEI. This CDR3 reads CASSRQGGTEAFF. For the CDR3, the DNA is TGTGCCAGCAGTAGACAGGGGGGCACTGAAGCTTTCTTT.

This clone has only one observation. The chain links TRBV28 to TRBJ1-1, with a possible D match to TRBD1 (6 bases). V was pared by 8 bases and J by 1 base, with 32 bases between. CDR3 length: 20 residues. The germline CDR1 and CDR2 sequences are MDHEN and SYDVKM. The CDR3 coding sequence is TGTGCCAGCCCGCGATCAACGTGGGGTGGGCGGCGGGACAAGAACACTGAAGCTTTCTTT. It translates to CASPRSTWGGRRDKNTEAFF.

The chain uses TRBV12-5 and TRBJ1-2; 9 bases are shared with TRBD1. V lost 10 bases, J lost 4 bases, and 10 bases stayed unmatched. Germline V gives CDR1 LGHNT, CDR2 FRNRAP. The CDR3 is 14 residues long. CDR3 sequence: CATKYRGLRYGYTF. DNA of the CDR3: TGTGCTACAAAGTACAGGGGGCTGCGCTATGGCTACACCTTC.

The V call is TRBV6-5, the J call TRBJ1-1; D may be TRBD1 (6 bases). CDR3 length equals 13 residues. CDR1 and CDR2 (germline): MNHEY, SVGAGI. With 1 base removed from V and 6 bases from J, the gap between germline ends came to 9 bases. The CDR3 DNA is TGTGCCAGCAGTTACTTTGAGGGGGCTGAAGCTTTCTTT. Protein product: CASSYFEGAEAFF.

CDR3 in amino acids: CASSLRDRGRDETQYF. For the CDR3, the DNA is TGTGCCAGCAGCCTCCGGGACAGGGGGCGGGATGAGACCCAGTACTTC. The chain links TRBV7-9 to TRBJ2-5; 12 bases line up with TRBD1. Trimming at V came to 5 bases and at J to 5 bases, leaving 9 bases not matched to a gene. This CDR3 contains 16 residues. Germline V gene data show CDR1 as SEHNR and CDR2 as FQNEAQ (reference sequence).

V gene TRBV18 combines with J gene TRBJ1-2, with D tentatively TRBD1 (5 bases). V lost 3 bases and J lost 3, with 14 bases in between. Germline loops: CDR1 KGHSH, CDR2 LQKENI. The length of the CDR3 is 15 residues. CDR3 DNA sequence: TGTGCCAGCTCACCTCGTCGGGGGGTAGACTATGGCTACACCTTC. It yields the protein CASSPRRGVDYGYTF.

The rearrangement joins TRBV12-3 or TRBV12-4 to TRBJ1-6; no firm D call. V was shortened by 5 bases and J by 8 bases, with 10 bases between the two germline ends. This CDR3 has 13 residues. The CDR3 region is CASSKQPYSPLHF. CDR3 coding DNA: TGTGCCAGCAGTAAACAGCCGTATTCACCCCTCCACTTT.

The V and J genes are TRBV25-1 and TRBJ1-1; 7 bases are a match to TRBD1. The length of the CDR3 is 16 residues. J lost 1 base, V lost 1 base, and 6 bases had no gene match. The germline V gene encodes CDR1 MGHDK and CDR2 SYGVNS. This CDR3 reads CASSEWRQGGNTEAFF. CDR3 DNA: TGTGCCAGCAGTGAATGGCGGCAGGGGGGGAACACTGAAGCTTTCTTT.

The chain couples TRBV30 to TRBJ1-6; D possibly corresponds to TRBD1 (6 bases). The CDR3 is 15 amino acids. Germline V gives CDR1 GTSNPN, CDR2 SVGIG (reference sequence). The V end lost 0 bases, the J end lost 5 bases, and 11 bases lay between the germline ends. CDR3 amino acids: CAWSVRGANNSPLHF. The CDR3 nucleotides read TGTGCCTGGAGTGTACGGGGGGCGAATAATTCACCCCTCCACTTT.